These T cell receptor beta chains were read from a single sample in a study of shared clonotypes between healthy human individuals. The repertoire was sequenced with immunoSEQ multiplex PCR; TCRdb's copy has only in-frame clones and lacks some. Here the sample spans approximately 470,000 clones, over 75% being singletons. Input material: PBMCs. Receptors were obtained from a woman in her forties in good health. Some clones in this sample may be carry-over from other donors' samples. Both conserved end residues are trimmed from each CDR3.

j_call v_call cdr3_aa
TRBJ2-7 TRBV18 ASSPPSRSYGQY
TRBJ2-1 TRBV7-6 ASSLASGPYNEQF
TRBJ2-7 TRBV7-2 ASSLVAGYEQY
TRBJ2-5 TRBV5-4 ASSRGGMETQY
TRBJ2-7 TRBV5-1 ASSTGTGHGEQY
TRBJ2-7 TRBV6-6 ASSYSDRVYEQY
TRBJ2-1 TRBV28 ASSFRTSGNEQF
TRBJ1-5 TRBV7-2 ASTSRLDSNQPQH
TRBJ2-1 TRBV5-1 ASSATGLAGIDEQF
TRBJ2-2 TRBV5-1 ASSLQGAVTGELF
TRBJ2-2 TRBV18 ASSKGQANTGELF
TRBJ2-7 TRBV15 ATSRDGGTSGMPYEQY
TRBJ2-2 TRBV14 ASSPGTGELF
TRBJ1-1 TRBV29-1 SVEARGRMNTEAF
TRBJ2-3 TRBV6-4 ASSRREADTQY
TRBJ1-1 TRBV10-2 ASRNTPNTEAF
TRBJ2-7 TRBV9 ASSAGYEQY
TRBJ2-3 TRBV30 AWNPFRDTQY
TRBJ2-2 TRBV2 ASRGDSGELF
TRBJ2-4 TRBV5-4 ASSSGQRDKNIQY
TRBJ2-7 TRBV5-1 ASSLSGGTHEQY
TRBJ1-3 TRBV10-3 AISDRGASGNTIY
- TRBV5-1 ASSLAQGGTSYEQY
TRBJ2-7 TRBV9 ASSPYGFSSYEQY
TRBJ2-2 TRBV5-1 ASSQDRAHTGELF
TRBJ2-1 TRBV19 ASRTFRGTSGRNEQF
TRBJ2-3 TRBV6-5 ASSLFGQGSDTQY
TRBJ2-7 TRBV15 ATSSLSYEQY
TRBJ2-3 TRBV7-2 ASSLVFGNTDTQY
TRBJ1-4 TRBV5-1 ASSQDPQGNNEKLF
TRBJ2-7 TRBV5-4 ASSVGLAGGRDEQY
TRBJ2-5 TRBV30 AWSTVPGAEGTQY
TRBJ2-3 TRBV6-1 ASSVSGATDTQY
TRBJ1-1 TRBV5-5 ASSLVTGDRGEAF
TRBJ2-5 TRBV7-2 ASSQGQIQETQY
TRBJ1-2 TRBV5-1 ASSLDGRGFYGYT
TRBJ2-7 TRBV28 ASSLSGQSYEQY
TRBJ1-5 TRBV9 ASSSDSYSNQPQH
TRBJ1-1 TRBV30 AWEGNMNTEAF
TRBJ2-5 TRBV19 ASSQPLGTGQETQY
TRBJ2-1 TRBV27 ASSGGGPGNEQF
TRBJ2-5 TRBV7-2 ASSLGRRETQY
TRBJ2-1 TRBV28 ASSLVQEPGEQF
TRBJ2-7 TRBV18 ASSQAAGGYEQY
TRBJ2-7 TRBV19 ASSPSGSRPYEQY
TRBJ2-7 TRBV27 ASSRYRTWSSYEQY
TRBJ1-1 TRBV2 ASRGTGRLTEAF
TRBJ1-5 TRBV7-2 ASGSGPAQPQH
TRBJ2-4 TRBV27 ASSLIPLATLAKNIQY
TRBJ2-1 TRBV7-3 ASSLDRGNFNEQF
TRBJ2-1 TRBV15 ATSRAEYNEQF
TRBJ1-2 TRBV27 ATQGSGYGYT
TRBJ1-1 TRBV18 ASSELGETEAF
TRBJ2-7 TRBV11-2 ASSRVRGSDFEQY